A selection of T cell receptor beta chains follows, all from one sample in a study of shared clonotypes between healthy human individuals. Only in-frame clones appear in the TCRdb table, and some are missing; sequencing was by immunoSEQ multiplex PCR. This sample yields roughly 2,500,000 clones, of which 80% to 95% are seen a single time; around 0.4% belongs to the top ten. Input material: naive CD4+ T cells from PBMCs. These receptors all come from a man aged 18 to 29 in good health. Some clones in this sample may be carry-over from other donors' samples. The CDR3 runs from the conserved cysteine through the conserved F or W. Fields, in order: J gene, V gene, clone size, D gene, CDR3 DNA, CDR3 protein. The D gene is left open where the match is weak. Clone size is not always given. Where it is, it says once, few, many or a class for expanded clones.

TRBJ1-5 TRBV19 - TRBD1 TGTGCCAGTAGTGAGTCAGGGACAGCCAATCAGCCCCAGCATTTT CASSESGTANQPQHF
TRBJ2-5 TRBV2 - - TGTGCCAGCAGCAGGGAAATCCAAGAGACCCAGTACTTC CASSREIQETQYF
TRBJ2-5 TRBV5-4 - - TGTGCCAGCAGCTTGGTCGCTAGTTCCGAGACCCAGTACTTC CASSLVASSETQYF
TRBJ2-5 TRBV9 - TRBD1 TGTGCCAGCAGCGCCCTCGGACAGGGGAGAGAGACCCAGTACTTC CASSALGQGRETQYF
TRBJ1-1 TRBV6-5 - - TGTGCCAGCAGTTACTCCGGCAGGCGGAACACTGAAGCTTTCTTT CASSYSGRRNTEAFF
TRBJ2-7 TRBV2 - - TGTGCCAGCTTTGACGGCTCCTACGAGCAGTACTTC CASFDGSYEQYF
TRBJ1-1 TRBV28 - - TGTGCCAGCAGTTTGTTGACAACAGGAGGGACTGAAGCTTTCTTT CASSLLTTGGTEAFF
TRBJ2-1 TRBV11-3 - TRBD1 TGTGCCAGCAGCCCTACAGGGGACCTCTACAATGAGCAGTTCTTC CASSPTGDLYNEQFF
TRBJ2-7 TRBV7-2 - - TGTGCCAGCAGCCCCCGGACTGACGAGCAGTACTTC CASSPRTDEQYF
TRBJ2-5 TRBV30 - - TGTGCCTGGACCCGCGAGGCTTTACAAGAGACCCAGTACTTC CAWTREALQETQYF
TRBJ2-7 TRBV4-1 - - TGCGCCAGCAGCCGGCTCGGCGGGACTTCGGAAGAGCAGTACTTC CASSRLGGTSEEQYF
TRBJ1-1 TRBV30 - - TGTGCCTGGAGTGTCAACATGAACACTGAAGCTTTCTTT CAWSVNMNTEAFF
TRBJ2-1 TRBV5-5 - - TGTGCCAGCAGCCGAGGGGATACCTCCTACAATGAGCAGTTCTTC CASSRGDTSYNEQFF
TRBJ1-2 TRBV28 - TRBD1 TGTGCCAGCAGCGGGGCCGGGACAGCCCTCTATGGCTACACCTTC CASSGAGTALYGYTF
TRBJ2-3 TRBV5-1 - - TGCGCCAGCAGCCCGGACATAGGAGGCACAGATACGCAGTATTTT CASSPDIGGTDTQYF
TRBJ1-1 TRBV9 - - TGTGCCAGCACCCCGGGGGCCTTAGTGAACACTGAAGCTTTCTTT CASTPGALVNTEAFF
TRBJ2-2 TRBV15 - - TGTGCCACCAGCAGAGAGGCAGCGACGAACACCGGGGAGCTGTTTTTT CATSREAATNTGELFF
TRBJ2-2 TRBV5-1 - - TGCGCCAGCAGCCCAAGGCCTAAGGATAACACCGGGGAGCTGTTTTTT CASSPRPKDNTGELFF
TRBJ2-7 TRBV5-4 - - TGTGCCAGCAGCTCTTTCACCGGGCAAAAAAACTACGAGCAGTACTTC CASSSFTGQKNYEQYF
TRBJ2-6 TRBV5-8 - TRBD1 TGTGCCAGCAGCTTGGGTGACAGGGTATCTGGGGCCAACGTCCTGACTTTC CASSLGDRVSGANVLTF
TRBJ2-7 TRBV7-7 - - TGTGCCAGCAGCCCCTCGGGCGGACCCTACGAGCAGTACTTC CASSPSGGPYEQYF
TRBJ1-2 TRBV2 few - TGTGCCAGCGGTGTTGAGATAAGGGGCTACACCTTC CASGVEIRGYTF
TRBJ2-7 TRBV21-1 - - TGTGCCAGCAGCAAAAAGGGACTAGCTGGCTACGAGCAGTACTTC CASSKKGLAGYEQYF
TRBJ2-1 TRBV11-2 - - TGTGCCAGCAGCTTAGTGGATTACCGTGAGCAGTTCTTC CASSLVDYREQFF
TRBJ2-2 TRBV10-3 - - TGTGCCATCAGTGAGAGGGCAGGAACCGGGGAGCTGTTTTTT CAISERAGTGELFF
TRBJ1-2 TRBV27 - TRBD1 TGTGCCAGCAGTTCCTCAGGGCCGGGACAGCCCCAAGGCTATGGCTACACCTTC CASSSSGPGQPQGYGYTF
TRBJ2-7 TRBV11-2 - - TGTGCCAGCAGCTTAGGTTCAGGGGTCTCCTACGAGCAGTACTTC CASSLGSGVSYEQYF
TRBJ2-7 TRBV7-2 once TRBD2 TGTGCCAGCAGCACGACTAGCGGGGGTCCCTACGAGCAGTACTTC CASSTTSGGPYEQYF
TRBJ1-2 TRBV6-5 - TRBD1 TGTGCCAGCAGAAGACAGGGAGTGGGCTATGGCTACACCTTC CASRRQGVGYGYTF
TRBJ2-7 TRBV15 - - TGTGCCACCAGCAGAGATGGGAGCTACGAGCAGTACTTC CATSRDGSYEQYF
TRBJ2-2 TRBV29-1 few - TGCAGCGCCGGGAGTCCCTGGGAGCTGTTTTTT CSAGSPWELFF
TRBJ1-1 TRBV5-1 - - TGCGCCAGCAGCTTGGAACCCTCAGGGGCCACTGAAGCTTTCTTT CASSLEPSGATEAFF
TRBJ2-7 TRBV7-3 - - TGTGCCAGCAGCTTCGGGCTTTACGAGCAGTACTTC CASSFGLYEQYF
TRBJ1-1 TRBV5-1 - TRBD1 TGCGCCAGCAGCGGGTCCCGGGACAGGGGCGTAATGAACACTGAAGCTTTCTTT CASSGSRDRGVMNTEAFF
TRBJ2-1 TRBV18 once - TGTGCCAGCTCACCAGCGGAAGGCTCCTACAATGAGCAGTTCTTC CASSPAEGSYNEQFF
TRBJ1-1 TRBV13 - - TGTGCCAGCAGCTTAGACCGCGATAGGGAAGCTTTCTTT CASSLDRDREAFF
TRBJ2-2 TRBV9 - - TGTGCCAGCAGCGTAGGTGGGGCTAGATCGGACACCGGGGAGCTGTTTTTT CASSVGGARSDTGELFF
TRBJ1-2 TRBV7-2 - - TGTGCCAGCAGCTTACAGGGGCACTATGGCTACACCTTC CASSLQGHYGYTF
TRBJ1-1 TRBV9 - - TGTGCCAGCAGCGAGAGAACGGGTGGTAGTGAAGCTTTCTTT CASSERTGGSEAFF
TRBJ1-2 TRBV7-6 - - TGTGCCAGCAGCTTAGGTCGGGAGGACTATGGCTACACCTTC CASSLGREDYGYTF
TRBJ1-5 TRBV6-6 - TRBD1 TGTGCCAGCAGTTCCGGGACAGGGGGAAGCAATCAGCCCCAGCATTTT CASSSGTGGSNQPQHF
TRBJ1-2 TRBV19 - - TGTGCCAGTAGCCCCCGGGACGGCGCGGGCTACACCTTC CASSPRDGAGYTF
TRBJ2-5 TRBV20-1 - - TGCAGTGTACAAGGGAGCGAGACCCAGTACTTC CSVQGSETQYF
TRBJ2-7 TRBV9 - TRBD2 TGTGCCAGCAGCCCTAGAGAACGACTAGCGGGAGGAGACTACGAGCAGTACTTC CASSPRERLAGGDYEQYF
TRBJ2-3 TRBV5-4 - TRBD1 TGTGCCAGCAGCGCGGGTCGCCAGGGGGCCCTTAGGGCAGATACGCAGTATTTT CASSAGRQGALRADTQYF
TRBJ1-1 TRBV19 - - TGTGCCAGTAGTAGGAGACAGGTTGAAGCTTTCTTT CASSRRQVEAFF
TRBJ2-1 TRBV7-3 - - TGTGCCAGCAGTCCCCAACGGGGACCGTACAATGAGCAGTTCTTC CASSPQRGPYNEQFF
TRBJ2-3 TRBV19 - - TGTGCCAGTAGTAAAACCGGGACCAACACAGATACGCAGTATTTT CASSKTGTNTDTQYF
TRBJ2-7 TRBV28 - - TGTGCCAGCAGTTTGGTCTTTCGGCCCTACGAGCAGTACTTC CASSLVFRPYEQYF
TRBJ2-7 TRBV7-3 - TRBD2 TGTGCCAGCAGCTTAACGGCGGGAGAGGAGTACGAGCAGTACTTC CASSLTAGEEYEQYF
TRBJ2-7 TRBV11-1 - - TGTGCCAGCAGCTTTAATGGTGACGAGCAGTACTTC CASSFNGDEQYF
TRBJ2-3 TRBV7-3 - - TGTGCCAGCAGCCGCACACAGGGTAGCACAGATACGCAGTATTTT CASSRTQGSTDTQYF
TRBJ2-3 TRBV9 - - TGTGCCAGCAGCGTAGGGGTTCGGAGCACAGATACGCAGTATTTT CASSVGVRSTDTQYF